Below, one T cell receptor (beta chain) is given with its context. This entry belongs to a study of blood T cell repertoires in COVID-19. CDR1 SGHRS and CDR2 YFSETQ come from the germline V gene. The germline V and J ends were trimmed by 0 bases and 3 bases, with 10 bases remaining between them. The CDR3 totals 14 residues. Enrolled through a virtual design, the participants were between roughly 18 and 89 years of age and came from 24 US areas. Self-reported history from a screening survey and questionnaire set each donor's cohort. A case of COVID-19 had been met by exposed participants within 2 weeks before study entry. Per the original methods: Nucleated cell counts were estimated from reference gene primer amplification. This table comes from immunoSEQ multiplex PCR, and its TCRdb copy is limited to in-frame clones, with some not included. The V and J calls and clone size come from that table; D and trimming were worked out from the DNA. The repertoire holds 350,000 to 500,000 clones, with 70% to 90% as singletons.

The receptor was derived from a woman aged 18 to 35 who had been exposed to COVID-19. Sequenced input: PBMCs or T cells enriched from blood (not recorded which). The gene calls are TRBV5-1 and TRBJ2-7; D not certain. The CDR3 protein is CASSLGGSDYEQYF. The CDR3 DNA sequence: TGCGCCAGCAGCTTGGGCGGCAGTGACTACGAGCAGTACTTC.